These T cell receptor beta chains were read from a single sample in a study of CD8 T cells in ankylosing spondylitis. TCRdb used MiXCR to reprocess the 5' RACE reads, holding one entry per CDR3 protein. The sample carries 100,000 to 150,000 distinct CDR3 sequences, 15% to 20% recorded once. The sequenced material came from blood, either unsorted or a sorted T cell fraction (not recorded which). Every receptor here comes from a male donor with ankylosing spondylitis. Each CDR3 is given with its conserved first and last residue. The D gene is left open where the match is weak.

D: TRBD1; V: TRBV4-1; J: TRBJ2-7; CDR3: CASSQRFGQGGYYEQYF
D: NA; V: TRBV10-2; J: TRBJ1-5; CDR3: CASSESMGSYQPQHF
D: NA; V: TRBV5-6; J: TRBJ2-3; CDR3: CASTGGNSDTQYF
D: NA; V: TRBV30; J: TRBJ2-1; CDR3: CAWSVTQLVNGEQFF
D: NA; V: TRBV5-1; J: TRBJ1-5; CDR3: CASSWGLEWPQHF
D: NA; V: TRBV12-3/TRBV12-4; J: TRBJ2-7; CDR3: CASSFIVPESSRTNYEQYF
D: TRBD1; V: TRBV7-9; J: TRBJ2-7; CDR3: CASSNRDRVSYEQYF
D: NA; V: TRBV29-1; J: TRBJ2-1; CDR3: CSVGPLGNEQFF
D: NA; V: TRBV30; J: TRBJ2-2; CDR3: CAWSAAYNTGELFF
D: TRBD1; V: TRBV20-1; J: TRBJ2-7; CDR3: CSAKKRQGESYEQYF